This T cell receptor (beta chain) was captured in a study of spatial heterogeneity in lung cancer (dated by TCRdb to the late 2010s). Looking at the study overall: More beta-chain than alpha-chain transcripts were consistently detected, likely reflecting higher beta-chain transcript abundance. In the raw uncorrected reads, each unique combination of TCR and UMI appeared on average more than ten times. In non-small cell lung cancer, the study quantitatively compared TCR alpha and beta repertoires across several tumor regions, matched nontumor lung, and blood. Nonsynonymous mutation counts, determined by whole-exome sequencing of tumor tissue, were related to features of the TCR repertoire. Both alpha and beta chains were TCR-sequenced in 220 or so tumor regions, about 69 matched nontumor lung samples and around 50 PBMC samples obtained at surgery. What the study reported, not specific to this receptor: Ubiquitous expanded tumor TCRs were detected in blood more often at tumor resection than at routine follow-up. Confirming at a functional level the hypothesis that regional TCRs recognize regional mutations was considered to require additional single-cell paired TCR alpha and beta sequencing.

The library was obtained by 5' RACE. Data came from a NextSeq 500. In the TCR library protocol, a unique molecular identifier was attached to each TCR cDNA molecule so that PCR and sequencing errors could be corrected. Per the original workflow: TCR identification, UMI-based error correction and CDR3 extraction were performed with Decombinator tools. TCRs above a frequency of 2 per 1,000, corresponding to the top 1% of the tumor frequency distribution, were defined as expanded. Each repertoire was subsampled 100 times to 5,000 TCRs, after which Renyi diversity was computed with the R vegan package. To build CDR3 similarity networks, amino acid triplet string-kernel similarity was used, and CDR3s were connected when their pairwise similarity was above 0.82. TCRdb trimmed the raw reads at Q25, called clones with MiXCR and kept productive beta chains. Rows are combined by CDR3 protein, so each entry shows the most common genes and DNA. The V and J calls come from TCRdb's annotation, not from the publication. The sample table records 40,000 to 50,000 distinct CDR3 sequences; 6.5% to 8% of these occur just once. About an eighth of the sample is taken by the ten largest.

Measured from the cysteine to the phenylalanine, the CDR3 is 15 residues long. Of the read, only the CDR3 DNA is kept; its 45 bases are in frame from base 1. Deletion took 3 bases off V and 0 bases off J, with a span of 11 bases between the germline ends. CDR1 and CDR2 (LNHDA, SQIVND) derive from the germline V gene (reference sequence). In the case of this clonotype: Its antigen specificity is not known. The sample holds no much larger clone one base away, and base qualities are not on file.

Sample time point, as interpreted from the label and publication: sample taken at primary tumor resection. For TCR sequencing, whole RNA was extracted from tumor and nontumor lung tissue, or from cryopreserved PBMC samples, and no cell sorting was done. The donors were about 71 patients from the lung TRACERx cohort who had early-stage, untreated non-small cell lung cancer. A patient was chosen for TCR sequencing only when enough RNA was available from at least two tumor regions. The rearranged segments are TRBV19 and TRBJ2-5; too little of a D gene remains to name it. This receptor was identified in a female donor with early-stage non-small cell lung cancer. Sequencing was performed on PBMCs, taken at surgery. The sequenced DNA: TGTGCCAGTAGTATTATGGCGGAATACCAAGAGACCCAGTACTTC. It is translated as CASSIMAEYQETQYF.